This is a list of T cell receptor beta chains from one sample in a study of CD8 T cells in Susac syndrome. TCRdb redid the calling of the immunoSEQ multiplex PCR reads with MiXCR, one entry per CDR3 protein. The sample carries about 240,000 distinct CDR3 sequences, about 96% recorded once. Material: CD4+ T cells from PBMCs. The source of these receptors is a human donor with Susac syndrome. CDR3s include the opening cysteine and the closing phenylalanine or tryptophan. Some rows mark clone size as missing; the rest say once, few, many or name a class of expanded clone.

v_call	j_call	clone_size	cdr3_aa
TRBV11-3	TRBJ2-5	.	CASKPASWVETQYF
TRBV20-1	TRBJ1-5	.	CSASSRNSNQPQHF
TRBV20-1	TRBJ2-7	.	CSARPVPGLELSEQYF
TRBV29-1	TRBJ1-2	.	CSARVPERSGAGGYTF
TRBV7-8	TRBJ2-7	.	CASSYRTSGHYEQYF
TRBV30	TRBJ2-7	.	CAWNKGGGREGYEQYF
TRBV20-1	TRBJ1-4	.	CSATTGSTNEKLFF
TRBV7-2	TRBJ1-2	.	CASSFGQGRSRYTF
TRBV28	TRBJ2-1	.	CASSLSVGHNEQFF
TRBV27	TRBJ1-5	.	CASSWTGGGQPQHF
TRBV7-2	TRBJ2-7	.	CASSPELSEQYF
TRBV29-1	TRBJ1-1	.	CSVESDSRTEAFF
TRBV7-9	TRBJ2-7	.	CAVTGNSYEQYF
TRBV20-1	TRBJ2-7	.	CSALSVDEQYF
TRBV5-5	TRBJ2-7	.	CASSPRQGMVIRHEQYF
TRBV3-1	TRBJ2-7	.	CASSQVFGNEQYF
TRBV11-3	TRBJ2-7	once	CASSKGYEQYF
TRBV9	TRBJ2-1	once	CASSGQGWNEQFF
TRBV11-1	TRBJ2-1	.	CASSLIEEQFF
TRBV6-6	TRBJ2-7	.	CASNKGGGYEQYF
TRBV29-1	TRBJ1-1	once	CSGRGGGIPEAFF
TRBV6-6	TRBJ2-3	.	CASNSNSGADTQYF
TRBV29-1	TRBJ2-3	.	CSGGGLAGERTDTQYF
TRBV28	TRBJ1-4	.	CASSTGASGEKLFF
TRBV3-1	TRBJ2-1	once	CASSQVPGYNEQFF
TRBV12-3/TRBV12-4	TRBJ2-7	.	CASSPHRDRVVGQYF
TRBV29-1	TRBJ1-2	.	CSVSSPGGGAQNYGYTF
TRBV5-1	TRBJ2-1	.	CASSRSGNYNEQFF
TRBV5-6	TRBJ1-2	.	CASSLPLSSYTF
TRBV12-3/TRBV12-4	TRBJ2-7	.	CASSPRGGAYEQYF
TRBV20-1	TRBJ2-2	.	CSARDNRNTGELFF
TRBV28	TRBJ1-2	.	CASSLGTGADYGYTF
TRBV29-1	TRBJ2-7	.	CSVAGSHANEQYF